The 5 T cell receptor beta chains in this list originate from one sample, sequenced in a study of shared clonotypes between healthy human individuals. Assay: immunoSEQ multiplex PCR; the TCRdb copy retains only in-frame clones and omits some. The sample lists around 500,000 clones, approximately 80% seen once, with approximately 12% in the top ten. The sample was PBMCs. These receptors were taken from a woman aged 40 to 49 in good health. Some clones in this sample may be carry-over from other donors' samples.

The chain joins TRBV10-1 to TRBJ2-1, with D hard to call. This CDR3 is built from 16 residues. Between the trimmed V and J ends, which lost 2 bases and 0 bases, there was a span of 11 bases. CDR1 and CDR2 from the germline V gene are WNHNN and SYGVQD (reference sequence). CDR3 coding DNA: TGCGCCAGCAGTGAGGTCTTCGGTATCTCCTACAATGAGCAGTTCTTC. Residues: CASSEVFGISYNEQFF.

The table lists this clone with a few counts. The chain is built from TRBV11-2 and TRBJ2-7; 8 positions match TRBD2. The CDR3 loop spans 14 amino acids. V trimming: 1 base; J trimming: 7 bases; junction bases outside the gene matches: 6. CDR1 is SGHAT and CDR2 is FQNNGV in the germline V gene. The CDR3 spells CASSLAGGPGEQYF. DNA of the CDR3: TGTGCCAGCAGCTTAGCGGGAGGGCCTGGAGAGCAGTACTTC.

The rearrangement uses TRBV2 and TRBJ2-3; 7 positions match TRBD1. From germline, CDR1 is SNHLY and CDR2 FYNNEI. This CDR3 is built from 14 residues. With V trimmed by 3 bases and J by 5 bases, 5 bases remained unmatched. The CDR3 coding sequence is TGTGCCAGCAGTGACAGGACAGGAAGAGATACGCAGTATTTT. It yields the protein CASSDRTGRDTQYF.

The chain joins TRBV28 to TRBJ2-5; possible D gene TRBD2, 6 bases. The CDR3 has 14 residues. V was trimmed by 2 bases and J by 5 bases, leaving 12 bases between them. Per germline, CDR1 MDHEN and CDR2 SYDVKM. This chain's CDR3 is CASSLPRGGETQYF. CDR3 in DNA: TGTGCCAGCAGTTTACCCCGCGGAGGGGAGACCCAGTACTTC.

This clone was observed a few times. This chain connects TRBV27 to TRBJ1-2, with D unclear. Trimming took 10 bases from V and 5 from J, leaving 11 bases between them. CDR3 length: 11 amino acids. Germline V gene data show CDR1 as MNHEY and CDR2 as SMNVEV (reference sequence). The CDR3 DNA reads as TGTGCCACCCCCCGGAAGTATGGCTACACCTTC. The encoded protein is CATPRKYGYTF.